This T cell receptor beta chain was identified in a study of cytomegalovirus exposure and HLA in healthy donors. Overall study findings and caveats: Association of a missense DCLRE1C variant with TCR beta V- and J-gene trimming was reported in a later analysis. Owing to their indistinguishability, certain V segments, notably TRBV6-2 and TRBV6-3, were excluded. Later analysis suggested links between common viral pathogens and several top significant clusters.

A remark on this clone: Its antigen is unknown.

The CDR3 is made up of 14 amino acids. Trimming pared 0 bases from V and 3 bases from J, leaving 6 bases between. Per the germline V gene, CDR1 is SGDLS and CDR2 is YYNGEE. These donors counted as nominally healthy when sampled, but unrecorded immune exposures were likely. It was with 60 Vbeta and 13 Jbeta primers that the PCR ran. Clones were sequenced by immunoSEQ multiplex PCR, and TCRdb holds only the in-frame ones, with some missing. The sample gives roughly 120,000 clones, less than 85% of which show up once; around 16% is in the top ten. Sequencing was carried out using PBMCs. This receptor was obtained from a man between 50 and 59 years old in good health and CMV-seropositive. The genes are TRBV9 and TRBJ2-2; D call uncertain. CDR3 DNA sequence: TGTGCCAGCAGCGTAGACCCAGACACCGGGGAGCTGTTTTTT. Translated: CASSVDPDTGELFF.